This TCR beta chain was sequenced during a study of immune cell composition in non-small cell lung cancer. Whole-study findings and limits: Clones >0.5% enriched in tumour were rarer in adenocarcinoma (about 35%) than squamous (75%).

On this clone: The antigen is unknown.

Per the germline V gene, CDR1 is SGHVS and CDR2 is FNYEAQ. V lost 4 bases and J lost 3; bases outside the gene matches: 5. The CDR3 spans 15 residues. The repertoire was sequenced with immunoSEQ multiplex PCR; TCRdb's copy has only in-frame clones and lacks some. The sample contains around 10,000 clones, roughly two thirds of which appear only once. The TCR was taken from a human donor with non-small cell lung cancer. The gene calls are TRBV7-6 and TRBJ1-4; 7 bases align to TRBD1. Sequencing was performed on lung tumor tissue. The DNA of the CDR3 is TGTGCCAGCAGCTCCATGGGGACAGCTAATGAAAAACTGTTTTTT. Encoded protein: CASSSMGTANEKLFF.